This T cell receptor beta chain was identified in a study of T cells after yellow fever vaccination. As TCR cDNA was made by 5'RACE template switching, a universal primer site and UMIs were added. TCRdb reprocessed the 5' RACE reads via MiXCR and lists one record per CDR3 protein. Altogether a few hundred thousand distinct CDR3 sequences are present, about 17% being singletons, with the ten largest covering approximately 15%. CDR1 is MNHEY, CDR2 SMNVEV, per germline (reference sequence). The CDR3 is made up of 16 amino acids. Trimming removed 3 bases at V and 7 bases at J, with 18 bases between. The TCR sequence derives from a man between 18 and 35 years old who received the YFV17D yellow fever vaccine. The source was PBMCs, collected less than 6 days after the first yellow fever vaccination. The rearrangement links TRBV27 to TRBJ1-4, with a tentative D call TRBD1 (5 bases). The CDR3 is CASSFRQGSFTEKLFF. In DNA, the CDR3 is TGTGCCAGCAGTTTTCGTCAGGGAAGTTTTACTGAAAAACTGTTTTTT.